This entry lists 21 T cell receptor beta chains sequenced from one sample in a study of cytomegalovirus exposure and HLA in healthy donors. PCR primers comprised 60 Vbeta and 13 Jbeta primers. Libraries were prepared by immunoSEQ multiplex PCR; TCRdb keeps only in-frame clonotypes and omits some of them. The profile shows some 190,000 clones, 65% to 75% of them singletons. Sequenced: PBMCs. The receptors derive from a man aged 25-45 years in good health and CMV-seropositive.

This chain joins TRBV6-5 and TRBJ2-3, with 7 nucleotides matching TRBD1. This CDR3 spans 15 amino acids. With V trimmed by 6 bases and J by 5 bases, 11 bases remained unmatched. Looked up from germline, CDR1 is MNHEY and CDR2 is SVGAGI. The DNA of the CDR3 is TGTGCCAGCAGCCAGTACAGGGGCGAGGTAGATACGCAGTATTTT. Its translation: CASSQYRGEVDTQYF.

This clone has a handful of counts. The genes are TRBV6-6 and TRBJ2-3; 13 bases are a match to TRBD2. Germline CDR1 and CDR2: MNHNY and SVGAGI (reference sequence). The CDR3 contains 16 residues. Trimming at V came to 5 bases and at J to 3 bases, leaving 5 bases not matched to a gene. DNA of the CDR3: TGTGCCAGCAGTAACACGGGACTAGCGGGAACAGATACGCAGTATTTT. Translation gives CASSNTGLAGTDTQYF.

This clone has a handful of counts. The chain couples TRBV2 to TRBJ1-6; a weak D match, TRBD1 (5 bases). In germline, CDR1 is SNHLY, CDR2 FYNNEI. The CDR3 runs to 15 residues. Trimming shortened V by 5 bases and J by 5 bases, and 13 bases separated the two germline ends. This CDR3 reads CASSFPVGDNSPLHF. The CDR3 DNA follows: TGTGCCAGCAGTTTTCCCGTAGGGGATAATTCACCCCTCCACTTT. Combining the CDR3 with reference TRBV2 and TRBJ1-6 gives the whole variable domain EPEVTQTPSHQVTQMGQEVILRCVPISNHLYFYWYRQILGQKVEFLVSFYNNEISEKSEIFDDQFSVERPDGSNFTLKIRSTKLEDSAMYFCASSFPVGDNSPLHFGNGTRLTVT.

The chain uses TRBV7-2 and TRBJ2-1; D is ambiguous. This CDR3 contains 15 residues. Germline V gives CDR1 SGHTA, CDR2 FQGNSA. Trimming stripped 5 bases from V and 0 bases from J, with 11 bases between. CDR3 in amino acids: CASSARPYSYNEQFF. CDR3 DNA: TGTGCCAGCAGCGCCCGCCCCTACTCCTACAATGAGCAGTTCTTC.

V gene TRBV4-2 combines with J gene TRBJ1-2; D gene ambiguous. Germline CDR1 is LGHNA and CDR2 is YNFKEQ. CDR3 size: 16 residues. V lost 0 bases, J lost 1 base, and 12 bases lay in between. CDR3: CASSQEGGGLNYGYTF. In DNA, the CDR3 is TGTGCCAGCAGCCAAGAGGGCGGCGGACTTAACTATGGCTACACCTTC.

The V gene is TRBV2, the J gene TRBJ1-1, with a tentative D call TRBD1 (5 bases). The CDR3 length is 15 residues. Per the germline V gene, CDR1 is SNHLY and CDR2 is FYNNEI. Trimming stripped 6 bases from V and 4 bases from J, with 18 bases between. As DNA, the CDR3 is TGTGCCAGCAGGAGGGACTCGGGTCTCGGCACTGAAGCTTTCTTT. Translated, it gives CASRRDSGLGTEAFF. Full variable domain (remainder filled in from reference TRBV2 and TRBJ1-1): EPEVTQTPSHQVTQMGQEVILRCVPISNHLYFYWYRQILGQKVEFLVSFYNNEISEKSEIFDDQFSVERPDGSNFTLKIRSTKLEDSAMYFCASRRDSGLGTEAFFGQGTRLTVV.

The chain recombines TRBV18 with TRBJ2-5; D unclear. This CDR3 region has 15 residues. The V end lost 0 bases, the J end lost 0 bases, and 8 bases lay between the germline ends. CDR1 is KGHSH and CDR2 is LQKENI in the germline V gene. The CDR3 loop reads CASSPPWADQETQYF. CDR3 bases: TGTGCCAGCTCACCACCTTGGGCAGACCAAGAGACCCAGTACTTC.

On this clone: Germline is not matched at one junction end, which may reflect a read error. This chain links TRBV7-7 with TRBJ2-3; 7 bases agree with TRBD1. Germline-derived CDR1 and CDR2 are SSHAT and FNYEAQ (reference sequence). There are 14 residues in the CDR3. The CDR3 DNA is TGTGCTAGCAGCCTAGACAGGGGCACAGATACGCAGTATTTT. The encoded protein is CASSLDRGTDTQYF.

CDR3 region: CASSPFQREAAYEQYF. The CDR3 DNA follows: TGTGCCAGCTCACCTTTTCAGCGGGAGGCAGCCTACGAGCAGTACTTC. V is TRBV18 and J is TRBJ2-7; TRBD2 agrees at 9 bases. The ends lost 3 bases at V and 2 bases at J; junction bases unmatched: 8. The CDR3 loop spans 16 amino acids. CDR1 and CDR2 (germline): KGHSH, LQKENI.

The chain carries TRBV19 and TRBJ2-5; TRBD2 is a possible D gene (6 bases). The end of the DNA fits TRBJ2-7 better, so the J call may be wrong. The V gene's germline CDR1 is LNHDA and CDR2 SQIVND (reference sequence). The CDR3 has 13 residues. This CDR3 is CASSSGLSYEQYF. In DNA form, the CDR3 reads TGTGCCAGTAGTTCGGGACTTAGCTACGAGCAGTACTTC.

This clone appeared a few times. The chain recombines TRBV6-5 with TRBJ2-1; no firm D call. The CDR3 loop spans 12 amino acids. V was clipped by 4 bases and J by 15 bases, with 16 bases between them. The germline V gene encodes CDR1 MNHEY and CDR2 SVGAGI. The CDR3, as DNA: TGTGCCAGCAGTTCTTCATCACATAATCTGTTCTTC. Residues: CASSSSSHNLFF.

V gene TRBV6-5 combines with J gene TRBJ2-7; TRBD2 is a possible D gene (5 bases). V lost 0 bases, J lost 6 bases, and 15 bases lay in between. This CDR3 region has 15 residues. CDR1 and CDR2 (germline): MNHEY, SVGAGI. This CDR3 reads CASSYSRARLGEQYF. DNA for the CDR3: TGTGCCAGCAGTTACTCGAGGGCCAGGCTGGGCGAGCAGTACTTC.

V and J are TRBV6-5 and TRBJ2-1; 10 bases line up with TRBD2. Germline trimming cut 11 bases from V and 6 bases from J; bases unmatched to any gene: 4. Germline lookup yields CDR1 MNHEY and CDR2 SVGAGI. The length of the CDR3 is 12 residues. The CDR3 loop reads CASQRGGNEQFF. CDR3 bases: TGTGCCTCGCAGCGGGGGGGCAATGAGCAGTTCTTC.

This clone has only a few counts. The gene calls are TRBV6-5 and TRBJ2-1, with 11 bases that match TRBD2. The length of the CDR3 is 15 residues. In germline, CDR1 is MNHEY, CDR2 SVGAGI. Losses at the gene ends were 3 bases for V and 8 bases for J; bases not matched to a gene: 6. The CDR3 loop is CASSYGLAGGYEQFF. CDR3 coding DNA: TGTGCCAGCAGTTATGGGCTAGCGGGGGGATATGAGCAGTTCTTC.

The V gene is TRBV5-1, the J gene TRBJ1-5; TRBD1 matches at 8 bases. V lost 0 bases, J lost 6 bases, and 8 bases stayed unmatched. Germline CDR1 SGHRS, CDR2 YFSETQ. This CDR3 comprises 16 residues. CDR3: CASSLGGTGAGQPQHF. Written as DNA, the CDR3 is TGCGCCAGCAGCTTGGGGGGGACAGGTGCCGGTCAGCCCCAGCATTTT.

About this clone itself: The sample has other DNA sequences that encode this CDR3 too. The genes are TRBV7-2 and TRBJ2-2; 8 bases agree with TRBD1. This CDR3 comprises 13 residues. Per germline, CDR1 SGHTA and CDR2 FQGNSA. Trimming cost V 4 bases and J 8 bases; bases outside gene matches: 3. The DNA of the CDR3 is TGTGCCAGCAGCTCGGACAGGGCGGGGGAGCTGTTTTTT. Translation: CASSSDRAGELFF.

The J gene is TRBJ1-1, the V gene TRBV15; maybe TRBD1 (6 bases). Germline lookup yields CDR1 LNHNV and CDR2 YYDKDF (reference sequence). Trimming left V 6 bases short and J 0 bases short, with 11 bases between. This CDR3 is 14 amino acids long. The CDR3 region is CATRTGLLNTEAFF. DNA for the CDR3: TGTGCCACCAGGACAGGTTTACTGAACACTGAAGCTTTCTTT.

This clone was found once. The chain recombines TRBV19 with TRBJ2-1; D perhaps matches TRBD2 (5 bases). Trimming removed 4 bases from V and 2 bases from J, with 9 bases in between. CDR3 length: 14 residues. Germline V gives CDR1 LNHDA, CDR2 SQIVND (reference sequence). In nucleotides, the CDR3 is TGTGCCAGTAGTAACCGGGAACCCTACAATGAGCAGTTCTTC. Translated, it gives CASSNREPYNEQFF.

The V and J genes are TRBV19 and TRBJ1-5; D remains unclear. Trimming took off 5 bases at V and 2 bases at J, with 13 bases between the two ends. CDR3 length: 15 amino acids. The germline V gene encodes CDR1 LNHDA and CDR2 SQIVND (reference sequence). The CDR3 coding sequence is TGTGCCAGTAGTCCGACCAGGAGGGGCAATCAGCCCCAGCATTTT. Amino acids: CASSPTRRGNQPQHF.

The chain recombines TRBV19 with TRBJ1-1, with 8 bases matching TRBD1. CDR3 length: 16 residues. Germline CDR1 is LNHDA and CDR2 is SQIVND (reference sequence). Germline trimming cut 2 bases from V and 1 base from J; bases unmatched to any gene: 6. Here the CDR3 reads CASSIRGGTGNTEAFF. The CDR3, as DNA: TGTGCCAGTAGTATAAGGGGGGGGACAGGGAACACTGAAGCTTTCTTT.

The CDR3 DNA sequence: TGTGCCAGCAGATTCACAGGGAATCGAGAGACCCAGTACTTC. It encodes CASRFTGNRETQYF. The chain has TRBV2 and TRBJ2-5, with D perhaps matching TRBD1 (6 bases). This CDR3 is 14 amino acids long. Germline CDR1 is SNHLY and CDR2 is FYNNEI. Trimming pared 6 bases from V and 4 bases from J, leaving 15 bases between.